These 9 T cell receptor beta chains came from one sample sequenced in a study of CD8+ T cells in alopecia areata. Extraction and reverse transcription of RNA yielded cDNA as the sequencing template. Profiling relied on immunoSEQ multiplex PCR, and the TCRdb table lists in-frame clones only, not all of them. This sample has 150,000 or so clones; 47% occur once, and the top ten carry roughly 7.5%. Sequenced input: CD4+ T cells sorted from blood. The source is a human donor with alopecia areata.

The V gene is TRBV29-1, the J gene TRBJ2-7; tentatively, D is TRBD2 (5 bases). This CDR3 spans 12 amino acids. The V end was cut by 6 bases, the J end by 6 bases, with 15 bases between. CDR1 SQVTM and CDR2 ANQGSEA come from the germline V gene. The CDR3 region is CSVRAGLSEQYF. The CDR3 DNA sequence: TGCAGCGTAAGGGCAGGACTGAGCGAGCAGTACTTC.

The chain couples TRBV6-5 to TRBJ2-7; 7 positions match TRBD2. The CDR3 consists of 14 residues. CDR1 MNHEY and CDR2 SVGAGI come from the germline V gene. V was clipped by 6 bases and J by 3 bases; unmatched bases: 8. The CDR3 spells CASSSCGSSYEQYF. The CDR3 DNA is TGTGCCAGCAGCTCCTGCGGGAGCAGCTACGAGCAGTACTTC.

The V and J genes are TRBV7-2 and TRBJ2-3; tentative D call: TRBD2 (5 bases). This CDR3 region has 15 residues. Germline CDR1 and CDR2: SGHTA and FQGNSA. V was trimmed by 0 bases and J by 4 bases, leaving 11 bases between them. The CDR3 spells CASSLAGARADTQYF. The CDR3 DNA reads as TGTGCCAGCAGCTTAGCGGGAGCCCGGGCAGATACGCAGTATTTT.

The chain recombines TRBV28 with TRBJ2-5, with 11 positions matching TRBD2. The trim removed 3 bases at V and 9 bases at J, leaving 9 bases unmatched. This CDR3 is built from 15 residues. Per germline, CDR1 MDHEN and CDR2 SYDVKM. In nucleotides, the CDR3 is TGTGCCAGCAGTTTGGCGGCTAGCGGGAGGAGGGCCCAGTACTTC. It is translated as CASSLAASGRRAQYF. The entire variable domain, with the rest obtained from reference TRBV28 and TRBJ2-5, is as follows: DVKVTQSSRYLVKRTGEKVFLECVQDMDHENMFWYRQDPGLGLRLIYFSYDVKMKEKGDIPEGYSVSREKKERFSLILESASTNQTSMYLCASSLAASGRRAQYFGPGTRLLVL.

V and J are TRBV30 and TRBJ2-5, with D unresolved. CDR1 is GTSNPN, CDR2 SVGIG, per germline (reference sequence). This CDR3 comprises 10 residues. Trimming removed 5 bases from V and 5 bases from J, with 6 bases in between. The CDR3 here is CAWGWETQYF. The DNA of the CDR3 is TGTGCCTGGGGTTGGGAGACCCAGTACTTC.

This clone was seen a few times. This chain links TRBV2 with TRBJ2-1; no clear D. Per germline, CDR1 SNHLY and CDR2 FYNNEI. The CDR3 spans 16 residues. The V end was cut by 2 bases, the J end by 2 bases, with 13 bases between. The CDR3 DNA reads TGTGCCAGCAGTGAATATAGGTTCCAAACCTACAATGAGCAGTTCTTC. Amino acids: CASSEYRFQTYNEQFF. Using reference TRBV2 and TRBJ2-1 for the parts outside the CDR3, the full variable domain is EPEVTQTPSHQVTQMGQEVILRCVPISNHLYFYWYRQILGQKVEFLVSFYNNEISEKSEIFDDQFSVERPDGSNFTLKIRSTKLEDSAMYFCASSEYRFQTYNEQFFGPGTRLTVL.

The CDR3 loop reads CASSPLLAGDQETQYF. For the CDR3, the DNA is TGTGCCAGCAGTCCCCTCCTAGCGGGAGATCAAGAGACCCAGTACTTC. The chain joins TRBV27 to TRBJ2-5, with TRBD2 matching 10 bases. The CDR3 is made up of 16 amino acids. Germline CDR1 reads MNHEY; CDR2 reads SMNVEV (reference sequence). Germline trimming cut 5 bases from V and 2 bases from J; bases unmatched to any gene: 8.

The chain uses TRBV5-4 and TRBJ2-1; 10 bases are a match to TRBD2. The CDR3 runs to 16 residues. Germline-derived CDR1 and CDR2 are SGHNT and YYREEE (reference sequence). The V and J ends lost 7 bases and 8 bases, in that order; junction bases with no gene match: 15. CDR3 amino acids: CASAPPRLAGEDEQFF. In DNA form, the CDR3 reads TGTGCCAGCGCCCCCCCAAGGCTAGCGGGAGAGGATGAGCAGTTCTTC.

The CDR3 loop is CASSPDRRYGYTF. In DNA, the CDR3 is TGTGCCAGCAGCCCCGACAGGAGGTATGGCTACACCTTC. The J gene is TRBJ1-2, the V gene TRBV5-6; TRBD1 is a possible D gene (6 bases). The CDR3 totals 13 residues. Germline values: CDR1 SGHDT, CDR2 YYEEEE. With 4 bases removed from V and 5 bases from J, the gap between germline ends came to 12 bases. The full variable domain, completed using reference TRBV5-6 and TRBJ1-2, is DAGVTQSPTHLIKTRGQQVTLRCSPKSGHDTVSWYQQALGQGPQFIFQYYEEEERQRGNFPDRFSGHQFPNYSSELNVNALLLGDSALYLCASSPDRRYGYTFGSGTRLTVV.